What follows are 5 T cell receptor beta chains derived from one specimen sequenced in a study of OX40 agonist ivuxolimab in advanced cancers. The data were produced by immunoSEQ multiplex PCR, yet TCRdb's version contains in-frame clones alone and is incomplete. The table shows 65,000 to 95,000 clones, with roughly 90% occurring only once. Sequencing was performed on CD4+ or CD8+ T cells sorted from blood, taken in a trial of the OX40 agonist ivuxolimab. These receptors originate from an adult with an advanced solid tumor such as melanoma, head and neck, liver or kidney cancer.

The chain links TRBV4-1 to TRBJ2-7; TRBD1 matches 10 bases. Germline CDR1 and CDR2: MGHRA and YSYEKL. Trimming removed 3 bases from V and 3 bases from J; junction bases left unmatched: 11. The CDR3 has 17 residues. Here the CDR3 reads CASSHPYRDRGFYEQYF. The CDR3, as DNA: TGCGCCAGCAGCCATCCTTACCGGGACAGGGGCTTCTACGAGCAGTACTTC.

The chain couples TRBV19 to TRBJ1-1, with a possible D match to TRBD1 (6 bases). Per the germline V gene, CDR1 is LNHDA and CDR2 is SQIVND (reference sequence). The V end was cut by 8 bases, the J end by 1 base, with 17 bases between. The CDR3 contains 15 residues. The CDR3 loop is CASSSRDIRNTEAFF. DNA of the CDR3: TGTGCCAGTTCGTCCCGGGACATCCGGAACACTGAAGCTTTCTTT.

In this sample, this clone turned up once. The chain couples TRBV9 to TRBJ2-7; D is uncertain. Trimming took 3 bases from V and 7 from J, leaving 14 bases between them. There are 13 residues in the CDR3. Germline values: CDR1 SGDLS, CDR2 YYNGEE. The CDR3 coding sequence is TGTGCCAGCAGCGGTCTGGGTATCGGGGAGCAGTACTTC. Residues: CASSGLGIGEQYF.

This clone was observed a few times. The rearrangement links TRBV10-3 to TRBJ1-1; 12 bases align to TRBD1. The V and J ends lost 7 bases and 4 bases, in that order; junction bases with no gene match: 4. Per the germline V gene, CDR1 is ENHRY and CDR2 is SYGVKD. CDR3 length: 14 amino acids. CDR3 sequence (DNA): TGTGCCATCACCGGGACAGGGGGCTCCACTGAAGCTTTCTTT. Translation: CAITGTGGSTEAFF.

This sequence joins TRBV11-3 and TRBJ2-7; 8 bases are shared with TRBD2. Per germline, CDR1 SGHNT and CDR2 YENEEA. The trim removed 1 base at V and 5 bases at J, leaving 16 bases unmatched. The CDR3 totals 18 residues. Here the CDR3 DNA reads TGTGCCAGCAGCTTAGGTGGTATCGGAGCGGGAGAGTTCCACGAGCAGTACTTC. It encodes CASSLGGIGAGEFHEQYF.